A selection of T cell receptor beta chains follows, all from one sample in a study of blood T cell repertoires in COVID-19. The table came from immunoSEQ multiplex PCR; TCRdb's copy has only in-frame clones and leaves some out. The sample lists fewer than 45,000 clones, 70% to 80% occurring once. Sequences were obtained from peripheral blood. The receptors originated from a man aged 70-80 years with acute or convalescent COVID-19. Both conserved end residues are part of each CDR3. Fields, in order: D gene, V gene, clone size, J gene, CDR3 DNA, CDR3 protein. A D gene is named only where the DNA matches it firmly. Expanded clones get a size class; other rows say once, few or many, or leave the size out.

D: -; V: TRBV11-2; size: -; J: TRBJ2-1; DNA: TGTGCCAGCAGCTTAGGGCGGCACAATGAGCAGTTCTTC; CDR3: CASSLGRHNEQFF
D: -; V: TRBV3-1/TRBV3-2; size: few; J: TRBJ2-7; DNA: TGTGCCAGCAGCCAGAATCCCGGACGGGGCTACGAGCAGTACTTC; CDR3: CASSQNPGRGYEQYF
D: TRBD1; V: TRBV18; size: -; J: TRBJ2-1; DNA: TGTGCCAGCTCACCGGCCGAGACAGGGACCAATGAGCAGTTCTTC; CDR3: CASSPAETGTNEQFF
D: TRBD1; V: TRBV3-1/TRBV3-2; size: -; J: TRBJ2-1; DNA: TGTGCCAGCAGCCCACAGGGGAATGAGCAGTTCTTC; CDR3: CASSPQGNEQFF
D: -; V: TRBV4-3; size: -; J: TRBJ1-3; DNA: TGCGCCAGCAGCCAAGACCCCGGGTACACCATATATTTT; CDR3: CASSQDPGYTIYF
D: -; V: TRBV9; size: -; J: TRBJ2-1; DNA: TGTGCCAGCAGCGTGTCTAGCGTCCCCTACAATGAGCAGTTCTTC; CDR3: CASSVSSVPYNEQFF
D: -; V: TRBV5-5; size: -; J: TRBJ2-7; DNA: TGTGCCAGCAGCTCCCCCGGGACACGACGACCCTACGAGCAGTACTTC; CDR3: CASSSPGTRRPYEQYF
D: -; V: TRBV4-1; size: -; J: TRBJ2-3; DNA: TGCGCCAGCAGCCATTTTGAGAGCAGGGCGGATACGCAGTATTTT; CDR3: CASSHFESRADTQYF
D: -; V: TRBV7-3; size: few; J: TRBJ1-2; DNA: TGTGCCAGCAGCTTTGGAGGTCCCTATGGCTACACCTTC; CDR3: CASSFGGPYGYTF
D: -; V: TRBV6-6; size: -; J: TRBJ1-6; DNA: TGTGCCAGCGTCCCCAGCTATAATTCACCCCTCCACTTT; CDR3: CASVPSYNSPLHF
D: TRBD1; V: TRBV19; size: -; J: TRBJ2-1; DNA: TGTGCCAGTAGCTTGGACAGGGTGGTAGGGGAGCAGTTCTTC; CDR3: CASSLDRVVGEQFF
D: -; V: TRBV5-4; size: -; J: TRBJ1-1; DNA: TGTGCCAGCAGCTCGGGAGGACGGAGGAACACTGAAGCTTTCTTT; CDR3: CASSSGGRRNTEAFF
D: TRBD1; V: TRBV5-5; size: -; J: TRBJ1-4; DNA: TGTGCCAGCAGGTGGGGGACAGGGGGTAATGAAAAACTGTTTTTT; CDR3: CASRWGTGGNEKLFF
D: -; V: TRBV7-2; size: -; J: TRBJ1-5; DNA: TGTGCCAGCAGCTTAGGGGACTCACGCAATCAGCCCCAGCATTTT; CDR3: CASSLGDSRNQPQHF